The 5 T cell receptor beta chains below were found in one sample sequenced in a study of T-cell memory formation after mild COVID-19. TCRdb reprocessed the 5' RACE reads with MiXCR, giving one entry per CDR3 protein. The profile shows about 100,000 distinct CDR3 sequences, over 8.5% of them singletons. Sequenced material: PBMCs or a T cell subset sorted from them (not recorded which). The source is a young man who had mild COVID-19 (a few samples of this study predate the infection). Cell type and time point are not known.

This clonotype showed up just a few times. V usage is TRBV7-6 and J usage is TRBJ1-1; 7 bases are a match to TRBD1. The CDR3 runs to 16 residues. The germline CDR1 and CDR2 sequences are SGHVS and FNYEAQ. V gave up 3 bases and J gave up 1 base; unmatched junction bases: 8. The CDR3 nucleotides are TGTGCCAGCAGCTTGTCGACAGGGCGGACGAACACTGAAGCTTTCTTT. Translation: CASSLSTGRTNTEAFF.

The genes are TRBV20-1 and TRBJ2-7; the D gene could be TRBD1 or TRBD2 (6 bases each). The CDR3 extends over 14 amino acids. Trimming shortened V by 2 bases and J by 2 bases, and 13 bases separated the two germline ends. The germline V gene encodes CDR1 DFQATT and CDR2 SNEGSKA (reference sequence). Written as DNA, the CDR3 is TGCAGTGCTAGATTCCCCGGGGGCCCCTACGAGCAGTACGTC. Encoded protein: CSARFPGGPYEQYV.

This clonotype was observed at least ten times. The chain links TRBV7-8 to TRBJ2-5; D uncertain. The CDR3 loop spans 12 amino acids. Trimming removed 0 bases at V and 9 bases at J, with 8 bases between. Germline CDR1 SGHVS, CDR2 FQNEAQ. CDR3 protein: CASSLAPPPQYF. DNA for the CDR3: TGTGCCAGCAGCTTAGCTCCGCCCCCCCAGTACTTC.

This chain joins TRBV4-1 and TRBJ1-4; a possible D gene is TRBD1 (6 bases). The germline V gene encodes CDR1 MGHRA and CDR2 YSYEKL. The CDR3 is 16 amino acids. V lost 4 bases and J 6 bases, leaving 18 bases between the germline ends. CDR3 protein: CASSLTLQEGDEKLFF. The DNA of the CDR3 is TGCGCCAGCAGCCTCACCTTACAGGAGGGGGATGAAAAACTGTTTTTT.

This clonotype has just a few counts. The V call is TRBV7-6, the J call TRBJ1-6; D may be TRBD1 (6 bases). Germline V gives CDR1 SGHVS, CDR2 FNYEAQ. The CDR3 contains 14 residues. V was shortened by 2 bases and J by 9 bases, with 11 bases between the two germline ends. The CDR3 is CASSLSGGGSPLHF. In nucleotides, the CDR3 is TGTGCCAGCAGCTTATCCGGGGGCGGTTCACCCCTCCACTTT.